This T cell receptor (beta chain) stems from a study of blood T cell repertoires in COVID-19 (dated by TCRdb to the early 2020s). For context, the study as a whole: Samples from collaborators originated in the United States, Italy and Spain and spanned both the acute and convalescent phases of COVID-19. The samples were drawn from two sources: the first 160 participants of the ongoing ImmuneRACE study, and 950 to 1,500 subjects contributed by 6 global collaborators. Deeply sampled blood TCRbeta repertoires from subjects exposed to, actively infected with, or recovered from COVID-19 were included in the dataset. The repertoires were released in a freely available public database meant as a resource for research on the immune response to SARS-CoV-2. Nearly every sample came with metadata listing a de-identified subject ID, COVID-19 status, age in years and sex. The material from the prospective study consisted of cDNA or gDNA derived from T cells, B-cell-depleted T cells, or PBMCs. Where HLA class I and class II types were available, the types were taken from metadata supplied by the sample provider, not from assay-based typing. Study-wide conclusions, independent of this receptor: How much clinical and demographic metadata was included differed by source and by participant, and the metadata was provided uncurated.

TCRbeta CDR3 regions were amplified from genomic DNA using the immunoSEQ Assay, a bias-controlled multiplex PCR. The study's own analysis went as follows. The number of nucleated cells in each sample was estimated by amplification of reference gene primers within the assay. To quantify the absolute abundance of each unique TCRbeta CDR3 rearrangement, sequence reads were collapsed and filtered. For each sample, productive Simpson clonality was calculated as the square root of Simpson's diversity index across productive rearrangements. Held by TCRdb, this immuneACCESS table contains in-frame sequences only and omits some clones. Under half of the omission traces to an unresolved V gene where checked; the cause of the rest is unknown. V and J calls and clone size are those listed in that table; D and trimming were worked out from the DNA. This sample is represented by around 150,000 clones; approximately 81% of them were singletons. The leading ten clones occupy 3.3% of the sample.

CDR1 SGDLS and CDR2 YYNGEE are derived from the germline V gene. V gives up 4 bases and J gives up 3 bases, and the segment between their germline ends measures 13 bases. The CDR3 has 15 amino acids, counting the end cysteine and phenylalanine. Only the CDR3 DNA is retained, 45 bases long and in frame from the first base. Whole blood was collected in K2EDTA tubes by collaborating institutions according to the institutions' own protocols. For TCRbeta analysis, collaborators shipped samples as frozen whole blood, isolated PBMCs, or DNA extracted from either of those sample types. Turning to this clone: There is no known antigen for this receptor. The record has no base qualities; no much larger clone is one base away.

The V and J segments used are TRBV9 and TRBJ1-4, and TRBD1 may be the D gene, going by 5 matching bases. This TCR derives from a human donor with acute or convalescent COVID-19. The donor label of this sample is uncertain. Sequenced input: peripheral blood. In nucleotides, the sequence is TGTGCCAGCAGCAACTCAGGGAGGGCTAATGAAAAACTGTTTTTT. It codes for CASSNSGRANEKLFF.